Below, 21 T cell receptor beta chains from the same sample are listed, as sequenced in a study of neurological immune-mediated disorders. Via MiXCR, TCRdb re-called the 5' RACE reads, giving one row per CDR3 protein. The sample includes some 65,000 distinct CDR3 sequences, 3.5% to 4.5% of them seen just once. Sequencing was performed on PBMCs. The receptors were sampled from a man in his fifties with multiple sclerosis.

The chain carries TRBV3-1 and TRBJ2-6; weak D call: TRBD2 (5 bases). The V gene lost 4 bases and the J gene lost 0 bases, with 10 bases spanning the gap. Germline lookup yields CDR1 LGHDT and CDR2 YNNKEL (reference sequence). The CDR3 is made up of 16 amino acids. DNA of the CDR3: TGTGCCAGCAGCCTACACGGGAACTCTGGGGCCAACGTCCTGACTTTC. This translates into CASSLHGNSGANVLTF. Using reference TRBV3-1 and TRBJ2-6 for the parts outside the CDR3, the full variable domain is DTAVSQTPKYLVTQMGNDKSIKCEQNLGHDTMYWYKQDSKKFLKIMFSYNNKELIINETVPNRFSPKSPDKAHLNLHINSLELGDSAVYFCASSLHGNSGANVLTFGAGSRLTVL.

This clonotype was observed at least ten times. The chain carries TRBV4-2 and TRBJ1-1, with a weak D call TRBD1 (6 bases). Per the germline V gene, CDR1 is LGHNA and CDR2 is YNFKEQ. V lost 8 bases and J 1 base, leaving 17 bases between the germline ends. The CDR3 has 15 amino acids. The DNA of the CDR3 is TGTGCCAGCCGCCCTCGGGGGGGCACGAACACTGAAGCTTTCTTT. Its protein product is CASRPRGGTNTEAFF.

By frequency in the sample, this clonotype is medium-sized. This chain links TRBV20-1 with TRBJ1-1, with TRBD1 matching 7 bases. Unmatched junction bases numbered 5, after V lost 6 bases and J lost 1 base. The CDR3 has 13 amino acids. The germline gives CDR1 DFQATT, CDR2 SNEGSKA (reference sequence). The CDR3 is CSAQGGANTEAFF. The CDR3 DNA is TGCAGTGCCCAAGGGGGCGCGAACACTGAAGCTTTCTTT.

This clonotype has ten or more counts. The chain has TRBV20-1 and TRBJ1-1; D is possibly TRBD1 (5 bases). V was pared by 2 bases and J by 1 base, with 11 bases between. In germline, CDR1 is DFQATT, CDR2 SNEGSKA (reference sequence). CDR3 length equals 14 residues. CDR3 nucleotides: TGCAGTGCTAGACCGCGGGGGGGGAACACTGAAGCTTTCTTT. Translating it yields CSARPRGGNTEAFF.

As regards this clonotype: With a much larger clone just one base away, this may be a read error. CDR3 amino acids: CASSQRSKGTEAFF. The CDR3 DNA reads as TGCGCCAGCAGCCAAAGATCAAAGGGGACTGAAGCTTTCTTT. The chain recombines TRBV4-1 with TRBJ1-1; weak D call: TRBD1 (5 bases). CDR1 MGHRA and CDR2 YSYEKL come from the germline V gene. Trimming stripped 2 bases from V and 5 bases from J, with 12 bases between. The CDR3 is made up of 14 amino acids.

The sample holds many counts of this clonotype. V and J are TRBV6-5 and TRBJ1-1; no clear D. This CDR3 spans 14 amino acids. Trimming stripped 0 bases from V and 0 bases from J, with 5 bases between. Germline V gene data show CDR1 as MNHEY and CDR2 as SVGAGI. The CDR3 spells CASSYSDVNTEAFF. The DNA of the CDR3 is TGTGCCAGCAGTTACTCAGATGTGAACACTGAAGCTTTCTTT.

This clonotype has a count of ten or more. The V and J genes are TRBV6-6 and TRBJ1-2, with 9 positions matching TRBD1. The junction had 5 bases not matched to a gene; V was cut back by 5 bases and J by 4 bases. CDR3 length equals 14 residues. The V gene's germline CDR1 is MNHNY and CDR2 SVGAGI (reference sequence). The CDR3 DNA is TGTGCCAGCAGTCGACAGGGGGAGGTCTATGGCTACACCTTC. Translated: CASSRQGEVYGYTF.

Ten or more counts support this clonotype. The chain combines TRBV28 with TRBJ1-4; 7 nucleotides match TRBD1. CDR3 length equals 16 residues. The V segment lost 5 bases and the J segment 3 bases; nucleotides outside the gene matches: 9. The germline V gene has CDR1 MDHEN and CDR2 SYDVKM. The CDR3 here is CASSMTGIRANEKLFF. As DNA, the CDR3 is TGTGCCAGCAGTATGACAGGGATTCGGGCTAATGAAAAACTGTTTTTT.

This clonotype has at least ten counts. This chain joins TRBV5-1 and TRBJ2-5, with 7 bases lining up with TRBD2. Per germline, CDR1 SGHRS and CDR2 YFSETQ. The CDR3 is made up of 16 amino acids. Trimming removed 0 bases from V and 5 bases from J; junction bases left unmatched: 10. The CDR3 loop is CASSLGAGSGGETQYF. CDR3 nucleotides: TGCGCCAGCAGCTTGGGTGCAGGATCCGGGGGGGAGACCCAGTACTTC.

This clonotype occurred many times. This chain uses TRBV4-1 with TRBJ2-4; 8 positions agree with TRBD1. V gave up 0 bases and J gave up 1 base; unmatched junction bases: 11. Germline V gene data show CDR1 as MGHRA and CDR2 as YSYEKL. The CDR3 consists of 19 residues. This CDR3 is CASSQDRGRGPLAKNIQYF. As DNA, the CDR3 is TGCGCCAGCAGCCAAGATAGGGGCAGGGGGCCCCTGGCCAAAAACATTCAGTACTTC.

This clonotype has a count of ten or more. CDR3 in DNA: TGCAGTGCCCCCACCGTGGACAATGAGCAGTTCTTC. Translated, it gives CSAPTVDNEQFF. This sequence joins TRBV20-1 and TRBJ2-1; D unresolved. The V end was cut by 6 bases, the J end by 5 bases, with 11 bases between. CDR1 and CDR2 from the germline V gene are DFQATT and SNEGSKA (reference sequence). The CDR3 consists of 12 residues.

This clonotype has a handful of counts. The chain uses TRBV13 and TRBJ1-3, with D unresolved. The CDR3 covers 12 residues. Trimming removed 2 bases at V and 4 bases at J, with 3 bases between. CDR1 and CDR2 from the germline V gene are PRHDT and FYEKMQ (reference sequence). The CDR3 protein is CASSLRGNTIYF. The CDR3 region has the DNA TGTGCCAGCAGCTTAAGGGGAAACACCATATATTTT. Full variable domain (missing parts from reference TRBV13 and TRBJ1-3): AAGVIQSPRHLIKEKRETATLKCYPIPRHDTVYWYQQGPGQDPQFLISFYEKMQSDKGSIPDRFSAQQFSDYHSELNMSSLELGDSALYFCASSLRGNTIYFGEGSWLTVV.

This clonotype came up many times. This rearrangement joins TRBV5-8 to TRBJ1-5, with D possibly matching TRBD1 (5 bases). Trimming took off 4 bases at V and 3 bases at J, with 17 bases between the two ends. The CDR3 covers 16 residues. The germline V gene encodes CDR1 SGHTS and CDR2 YDEGEE. The CDR3 DNA is TGTGCCAGCAGCCACCCGGGGGGGGGATTCAATCAGCCCCAGCATTTT. As protein: CASSHPGGGFNQPQHF. The full variable domain, rest sourced from reference TRBV5-8 and TRBJ1-5, is EAGVTQSPTHLIKTRGQQATLRCSPISGHTSVYWYQQALGLGLQFLLWYDEGEERNRGNFPPRFSGRQFPNYSSELNVNALELEDSALYLCASSHPGGGFNQPQHFGDGTRLSIL.

This clonotype was found a few times. The V call is TRBV10-1, the J call TRBJ2-5; D is uncertain. The CDR3 extends over 14 amino acids. Germline loops: CDR1 WNHNN, CDR2 SYGVQD (reference sequence). Deletions cut 0 bases from V and 4 bases from J, with 9 bases between. CDR3 nucleotide sequence: TGCGCCAGCAGTGAGTCGACTCGTGGAGAGACCCAGTACTTC. Protein sequence: CASSESTRGETQYF.

The chain employs TRBV2 and TRBJ1-5; D is possibly TRBD1 (5 bases). Germline V CDR1 and CDR2: SNHLY, FYNNEI. There are 14 residues in the CDR3. Trimming removed 5 bases at V and 2 bases at J, with 10 bases between. The CDR3, as DNA: TGTGCCAGCAGTTCTCAGGGAGGCAATCAGCCCCAGCATTTT. Residues: CASSSQGGNQPQHF.

This clonotype was seen ten or more times. V is TRBV6-6 and J is TRBJ2-2; D uncertain. This CDR3 comprises 15 residues. The germline gives CDR1 MNHNY, CDR2 SVGAGI (reference sequence). Trimming cost V 0 bases and J 0 bases, with 5 bases left between them. CDR3 residues: CASSYSTSNTGELFF. The CDR3 bases are TGTGCCAGCAGTTACTCGACGTCGAACACCGGGGAGCTGTTTTTT.

This clonotype was recorded at least ten times. This chain connects TRBV4-1 to TRBJ2-3; D perhaps matches TRBD2 (5 bases). This CDR3 is 13 amino acids long. Germline V lookup: CDR1 MGHRA, CDR2 YSYEKL. V shed 7 bases and J shed 0 bases, with 8 bases lying between them. CDR3 region: CASTQRSTDTQYF. In DNA form, the CDR3 reads TGCGCCAGCACCCAGCGGAGCACAGATACGCAGTATTTT.

This clonotype was seen ten or more times. The chain is built from TRBV28 and TRBJ1-2, with unresolved D. V was shortened by 6 bases and J by 5 bases, with 7 bases between the two germline ends. CDR3 size: 11 residues. The germline CDR1 and CDR2 sequences are MDHEN and SYDVKM. The CDR3 DNA follows: TGTGCCAGCAGCGATACGTATGGCTACACCTTC. This gives the protein CASSDTYGYTF.

In its sample, this clonotype was seen many times. V gene TRBV24-1 combines with J gene TRBJ2-2; D ambiguous. Germline V CDR1 and CDR2: KGHDR, SFDVKD. Trimming took off 2 bases at V and 9 bases at J, with 12 bases between the two ends. The CDR3 is 14 residues long. The CDR3: CATSDSDAPRELFF. The CDR3 DNA reads as TGTGCCACCAGTGATTCGGACGCGCCCAGGGAGCTGTTTTTT.

This clonotype was seen repeatedly, ten times or more. The chain combines TRBV5-1 with TRBJ1-1; 8 bases are shared with TRBD1. Germline CDR1 and CDR2: SGHRS and YFSETQ. This CDR3 region has 15 residues. V dropped 4 bases and J dropped 5; count of bases not matched to a gene: 10. DNA for the CDR3: TGCGCCAGCAGCGGGGGGACAGGCCCTCGGACTGAAGCTTTCTTT. It is translated as CASSGGTGPRTEAFF.

This clonotype was observed at least ten times. The chain joins TRBV7-2 to TRBJ2-3; 11 nucleotides match TRBD2. Germline CDR1 is SGHTA and CDR2 is FQGNSA. The J segment lost 6 bases and the V segment lost 6 bases, leaving 11 bases of the junction unmatched. CDR3 length equals 16 residues. In nucleotides, the CDR3 is TGTGCCAGCAGTCAAACTAGCGGGGGCCTCGGGGATACGCAGTATTTT. It is translated as CASSQTSGGLGDTQYF.